This T cell receptor beta chain emerged from a study of graft-versus-host responses after intestinal transplantation. Repertoires were generated with immunoSEQ multiplex PCR, while TCRdb's copy carries only in-frame clones and drops some. The data contain about 90,000 clones, just under 95% of them seen just once; the ten biggest clones take up 0.3%. Germline V gene sequence: CDR1 GTSNPN, CDR2 SVGIG (reference sequence). The CDR3 is 14 amino acids. The V end was cut by 3 bases, the J end by 5 bases, with 11 bases between. With respect to this clone: Its target is not known.

The sequencing used unstimulated CD4+ T cells sorted from spleen or lymph node cells, collected before intestinal transplant. This TCR was sampled from a human donor who received an intestinal transplant. The chain is built from TRBV30 and TRBJ1-6; tentatively, D is TRBD1 (5 bases). This chain's CDR3 is CAWSVGGDNSPLHF. The CDR3 DNA is TGTGCCTGGAGCGTTGGGGGGGATAATTCACCCCTCCACTTT.